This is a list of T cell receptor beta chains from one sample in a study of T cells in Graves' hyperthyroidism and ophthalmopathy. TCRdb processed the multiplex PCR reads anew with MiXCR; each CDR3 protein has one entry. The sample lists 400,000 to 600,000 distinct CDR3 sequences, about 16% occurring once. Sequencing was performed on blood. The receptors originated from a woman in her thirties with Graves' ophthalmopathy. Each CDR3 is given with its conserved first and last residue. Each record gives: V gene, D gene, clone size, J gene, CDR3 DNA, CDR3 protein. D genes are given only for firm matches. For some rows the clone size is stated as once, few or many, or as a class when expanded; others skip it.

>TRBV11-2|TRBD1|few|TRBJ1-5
TGTGCCAGCAGCTTAGTTCAGGGGGGTAGGCCCCAGCATTTT
CASSLVQGGRPQHF
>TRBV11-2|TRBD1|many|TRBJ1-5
TGTGCCAGCAGCTTAGCCGGACAGGGGCAGCCCCAGCATTTT
CASSLAGQGQPQHF
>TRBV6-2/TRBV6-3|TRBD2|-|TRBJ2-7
TGTGCCAGCACCCGTCCGGGACTAGCGGTGGAGGAGCAGTACTTC
CASTRPGLAVEEQYF
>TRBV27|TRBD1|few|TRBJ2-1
TGTGCCACTAGGACAGGGGCCATGAATGAGCAGTTCTTC
CATRTGAMNEQFF
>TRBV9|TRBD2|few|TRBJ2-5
TGTGCCAGCAGCGTGGGACTAGCGGGAGTTGAGACCCAGTACTTC
CASSVGLAGVETQYF
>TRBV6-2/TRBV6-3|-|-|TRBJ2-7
TGTGCCAGCACCTACCCAGGCAGCGAGCAGTACTTC
CASTYPGSEQYF
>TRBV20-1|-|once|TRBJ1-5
TGCAGTGCTAACTCCCCGTTCAGGGCCTCCGATCAGCCCCAGCATTTT
CSANSPFRASDQPQHF
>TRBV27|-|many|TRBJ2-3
TGTGCCAGCAGTTTCGTACAGGGAGGAACAGATACGCAGTATTTT
CASSFVQGGTDTQYF
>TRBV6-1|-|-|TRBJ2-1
TGTGCCAGCAGTGTGAGACAGGTTTCCTACAATGAGCAGTTCTTC
CASSVRQVSYNEQFF
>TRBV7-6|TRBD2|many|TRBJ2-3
TGTGCCAGCAGCTTACAGGGGGGACCGGGACTAGCGGGACGCACAGATACGCAGTATTTT
CASSLQGGPGLAGRTDTQYF
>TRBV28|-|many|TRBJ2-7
TGTGCCAGTAATTCAGGGTTGGCTTACGAGCAGTACTTC
CASNSGLAYEQYF
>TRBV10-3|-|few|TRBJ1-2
TGTGCCATCAGTGTAGGAGGGGTTAACTATGGCTACACCTTC
CAISVGGVNYGYTF
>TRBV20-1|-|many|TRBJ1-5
TGCAGTGCCCTCAAGGGTCAGCCCCAGCATTTT
CSALKGQPQHF
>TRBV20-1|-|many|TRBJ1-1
TGCAGTGCTAGAGATGCTGAGAGGAACACTGAAGCTTTCTTT
CSARDAERNTEAFF
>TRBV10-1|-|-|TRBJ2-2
TGCGCCAGCAGTGAATCTGGGGGGATCGGGGAGCTGTTTTTT
CASSESGGIGELFF
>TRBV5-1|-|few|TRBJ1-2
TGCGCCAGCAGCTTGGGGGACCCCACCCTTGGGGGCTACACCTTC
CASSLGDPTLGGYTF
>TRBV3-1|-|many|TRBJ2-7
TGTGCCAGCAGCCAAGAACAGTTCTCCTACGAGCAGTACTTC
CASSQEQFSYEQYF